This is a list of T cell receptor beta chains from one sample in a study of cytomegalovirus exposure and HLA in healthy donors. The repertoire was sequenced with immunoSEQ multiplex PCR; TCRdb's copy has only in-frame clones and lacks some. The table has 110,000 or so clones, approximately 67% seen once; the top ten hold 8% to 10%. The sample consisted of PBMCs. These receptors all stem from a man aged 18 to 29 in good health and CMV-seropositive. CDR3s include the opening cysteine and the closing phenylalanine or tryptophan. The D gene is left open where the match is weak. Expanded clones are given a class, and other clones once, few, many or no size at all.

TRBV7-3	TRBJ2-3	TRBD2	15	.	TGTGCCAGCAGCTTAAGCGGGGGGGCAGCAGATACGCAGTATTTT	CASSLSGGAADTQYF
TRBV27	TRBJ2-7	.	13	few	TGTGCCAGCAGTCTTAGTAGGGGCTACGAGCAGTACTTC	CASSLSRGYEQYF
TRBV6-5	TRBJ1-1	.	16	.	TGTGCCAGCAGTTATGACACCCAGGCACTGCGTACTGAAGCTTTCTTT	CASSYDTQALRTEAFF
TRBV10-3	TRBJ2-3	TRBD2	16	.	TGTGCCATCAGTGGTGGACTAGCGGGGGGCACAGATACGCAGTATTTT	CAISGGLAGGTDTQYF
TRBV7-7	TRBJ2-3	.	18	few	TGTGCCAGCAGCTTAACGTTTTGGGCAGGGGGGAGCACAGATACGCAGTATTTT	CASSLTFWAGGSTDTQYF
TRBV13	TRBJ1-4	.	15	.	TGTGCCAGCAGCCCCCCGGGGGGTGAGAATGAAAAACTGTTTTTT	CASSPPGGENEKLFF
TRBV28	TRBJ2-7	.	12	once	TGTGCCAGCAGCTCGAGCTCCTACGAGCAGTACTTC	CASSSSSYEQYF
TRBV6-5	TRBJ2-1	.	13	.	TGTGCCAGCAGTTACGAGAGGGAAGCTGAGCAGTTCTTC	CASSYEREAEQFF
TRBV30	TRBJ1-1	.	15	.	TGTGCCTGGAGCTGGATACGCGGGAAGGACACTGAAGCTTTCTTT	CAWSWIRGKDTEAFF
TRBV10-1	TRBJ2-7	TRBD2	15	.	TGCGCCAGCAGTGAGGCTAGCGGGGGGGTTTACGAGCAGTACTTC	CASSEASGGVYEQYF
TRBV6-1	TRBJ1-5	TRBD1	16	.	TGTGCCAGCAGTGAAGCGTATGAAGGGGGCGGTCAGCCCCAGCATTTT	CASSEAYEGGGQPQHF
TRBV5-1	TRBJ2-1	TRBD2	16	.	TGCGCCAGCAGCCCCCTGGGCGGGAGCTCCTACAATGAGCAGTTCTTC	CASSPLGGSSYNEQFF
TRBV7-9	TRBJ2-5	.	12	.	TGTGCCAGCAGCTTAGTCCAGTGGACCCAGTACTTC	CASSLVQWTQYF
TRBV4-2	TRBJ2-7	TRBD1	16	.	TGTGCCAGCAGCCGTGACCCCGCGGGACAGGCCCGTGAGCAGTACTTC	CASSRDPAGQAREQYF
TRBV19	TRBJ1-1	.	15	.	TGTGCCAGTAGTATAGGACCAGGGCTGAACACTGAAGCTTTCTTT	CASSIGPGLNTEAFF
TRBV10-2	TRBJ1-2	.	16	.	TGCGCCAGCAGTGAGGGGCGCCCGACAGTTTACTATGGCTACACCTTC	CASSEGRPTVYYGYTF
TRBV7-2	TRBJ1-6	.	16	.	TGTGCCAGCAGCTTAGGATTAGGGACACAGAATTCACCCCTCCACTTT	CASSLGLGTQNSPLHF
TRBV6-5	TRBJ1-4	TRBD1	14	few	TGTGCCAGCAGGGGACAGGGGACGGATGAAAAACTGTTTTTT	CASRGQGTDEKLFF
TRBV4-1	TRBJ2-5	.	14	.	TGCGCCAGCAGCCAAGAGACCCCAGCGGAGACCCAGTACTTC	CASSQETPAETQYF
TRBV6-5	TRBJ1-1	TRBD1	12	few	TGTGCCAGCAGTTCAGGGGGACACATGGCTTTCTTT	CASSSGGHMAFF